This T cell receptor (beta chain) was recovered during a study of cytomegalovirus exposure and HLA in healthy donors. The overall study: Earlier sequencing of some 190 million T cells yielded 100 million to 120 million unique TCR beta sequences.

This CDR3 is 12 amino acids long. Germline loops: CDR1 MNHNS, CDR2 SASEGT. This clone was counted a few times. Its specificity is unknown. Relative to the germline gene, one junction end is altered; a read error may explain this. A multiplex PCR was run with 60 Vbeta primers and 13 Jbeta primers. This table comes from immunoSEQ multiplex PCR, and its TCRdb copy is limited to in-frame clones, with some not included. The profile shows tens of thousands of clones, 60% to 65% of them singletons. Points from the study as a whole: The study put under 200 TCR beta chains on its list as cytomegalovirus-associated. Donor immune exposure was known only as CMV serostatus.

The sample consisted of PBMCs. This rearrangement joins TRBV6-1 to TRBJ1-2; TRBD1 matches at 9 bases. The receptor was derived from a human donor in good health. CDR3 bases: TGTGCCCAGGGACAGGGACGTCTATGGCTACACTTC. This sequence encodes CAQGQGRLWLHF.